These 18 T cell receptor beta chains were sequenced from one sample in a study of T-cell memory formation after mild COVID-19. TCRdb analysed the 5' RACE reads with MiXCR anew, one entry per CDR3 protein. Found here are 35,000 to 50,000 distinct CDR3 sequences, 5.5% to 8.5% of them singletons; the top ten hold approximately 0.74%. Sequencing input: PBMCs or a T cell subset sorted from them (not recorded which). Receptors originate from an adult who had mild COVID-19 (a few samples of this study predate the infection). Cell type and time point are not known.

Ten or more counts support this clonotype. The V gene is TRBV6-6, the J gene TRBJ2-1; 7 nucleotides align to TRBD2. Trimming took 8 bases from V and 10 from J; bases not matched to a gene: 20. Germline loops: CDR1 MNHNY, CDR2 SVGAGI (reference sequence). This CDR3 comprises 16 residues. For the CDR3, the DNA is TGTGCCAGCGCCCCTCTACCGGGAGGAGCACACTCAGAGCAGTTCTTC. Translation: CASAPLPGGAHSEQFF.

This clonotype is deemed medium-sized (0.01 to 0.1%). The CDR3 loop is CASSATYNEQFF. CDR3 nucleotides: TGTGCCAGCAGCGCAACCTACAATGAGCAGTTCTTC. The rearrangement joins TRBV7-2 to TRBJ2-1, with no clear D. Germline V gene data show CDR1 as SGHTA and CDR2 as FQGNSA. V was trimmed by 5 bases and J by 2 bases, leaving 4 bases between them. There are 12 residues in the CDR3.

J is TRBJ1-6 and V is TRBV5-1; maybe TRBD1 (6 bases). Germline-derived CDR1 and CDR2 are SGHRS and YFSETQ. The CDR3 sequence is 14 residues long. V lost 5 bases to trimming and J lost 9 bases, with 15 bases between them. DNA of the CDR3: TGCGCCAGCAGTCAGGGGCGAGTAGGTTCACCCCTCCACTTT. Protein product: CASSQGRVGSPLHF. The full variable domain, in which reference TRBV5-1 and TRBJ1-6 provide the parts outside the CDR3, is KAGVTQTPRYLIKTRGQQVTLSCSPISGHRSVSWYQQTPGQGLQFLFEYFSETQRNKGNFPGRFSGRQFSNSRSEMNVSTLELGDSALYLCASSQGRVGSPLHFGNGTRLTVT.

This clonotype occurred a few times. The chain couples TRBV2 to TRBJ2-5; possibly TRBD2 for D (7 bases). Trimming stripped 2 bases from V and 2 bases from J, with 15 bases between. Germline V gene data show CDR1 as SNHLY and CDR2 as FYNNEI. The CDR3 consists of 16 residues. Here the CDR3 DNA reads TGTGCCAGCAGTGAAAGATGGGGGGGCTATCAAGAGACCCAGTACTTC. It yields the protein CASSERWGGYQETQYF.

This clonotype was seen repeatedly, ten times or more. The CDR3 DNA sequence: TGTGCCAGCAGCCTCACAGGGATCGCCGAAGCTTTCTTT. Protein: CASSLTGIAEAFF. The chain couples TRBV5-6 to TRBJ1-1, with a weak D call TRBD1 (6 bases). The CDR3 consists of 13 residues. Germline loops: CDR1 SGHDT, CDR2 YYEEEE. V shed 4 bases and J shed 8 bases, with 15 bases lying between them.

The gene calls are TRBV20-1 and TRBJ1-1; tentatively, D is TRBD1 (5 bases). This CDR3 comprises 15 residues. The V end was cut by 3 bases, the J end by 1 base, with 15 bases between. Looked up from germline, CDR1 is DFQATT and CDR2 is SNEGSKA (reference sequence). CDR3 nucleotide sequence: TGCAGTGCTAGGGTTCAGGGACGTAGGAACACTGAAGCTTTCTTT. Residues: CSARVQGRRNTEAFF.

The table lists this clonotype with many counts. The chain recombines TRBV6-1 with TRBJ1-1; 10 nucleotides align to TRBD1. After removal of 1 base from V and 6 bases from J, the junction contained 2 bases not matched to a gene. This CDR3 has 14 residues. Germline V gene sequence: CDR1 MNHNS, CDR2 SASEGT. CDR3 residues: CASSEVGTGAEAFF. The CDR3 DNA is TGTGCCAGCAGTGAAGTTGGGACAGGGGCTGAAGCTTTCTTT.

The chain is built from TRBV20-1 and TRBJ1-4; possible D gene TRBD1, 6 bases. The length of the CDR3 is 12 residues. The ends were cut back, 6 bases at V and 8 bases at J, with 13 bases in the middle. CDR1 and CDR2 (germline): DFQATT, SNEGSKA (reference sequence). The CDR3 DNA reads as TGCAGTGCCCGAACAGGGCTGGAAAAACTGTTTTTT. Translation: CSARTGLEKLFF.

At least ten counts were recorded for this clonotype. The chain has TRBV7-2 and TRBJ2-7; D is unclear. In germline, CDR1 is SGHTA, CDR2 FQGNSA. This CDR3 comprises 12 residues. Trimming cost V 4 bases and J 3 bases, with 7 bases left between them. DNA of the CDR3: TGTGCCAGCAGCTCGGACCTCTACGAGCAGTACTTC. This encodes CASSSDLYEQYF. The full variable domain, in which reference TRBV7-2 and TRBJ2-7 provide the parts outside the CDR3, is GAGVSQSPSNKVTEKGKDVELRCDPISGHTALYWYRQSLGQGLEFLIYFQGNSAPDKSGLPSDRFSAERTGGSVSTLTIQRTQQEDSAVYLCASSSDLYEQYFGPGTRLTVT.

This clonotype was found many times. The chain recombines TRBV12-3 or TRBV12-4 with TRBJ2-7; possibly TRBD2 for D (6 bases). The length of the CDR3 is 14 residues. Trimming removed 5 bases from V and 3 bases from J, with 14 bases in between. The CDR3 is CASSPGEDVYEQYF. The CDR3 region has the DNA TGTGCCAGCAGTCCGGGGGAGGACGTCTACGAGCAGTACTTC.

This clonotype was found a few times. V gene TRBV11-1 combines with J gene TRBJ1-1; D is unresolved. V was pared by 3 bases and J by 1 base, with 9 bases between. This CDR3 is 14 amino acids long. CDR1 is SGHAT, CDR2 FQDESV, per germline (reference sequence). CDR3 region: CASSLGSWNTEAFF. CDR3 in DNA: TGTGCCAGCAGCTTGGGATCGTGGAACACTGAAGCTTTCTTT.

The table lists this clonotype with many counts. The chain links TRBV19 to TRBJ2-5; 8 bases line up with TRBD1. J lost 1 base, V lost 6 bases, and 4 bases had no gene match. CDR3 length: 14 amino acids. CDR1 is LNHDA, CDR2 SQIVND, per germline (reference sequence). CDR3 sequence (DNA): TGTGCCAGTAGCCCCGGGACAGGCCAAGAGACCCAGTACTTC. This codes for CASSPGTGQETQYF.

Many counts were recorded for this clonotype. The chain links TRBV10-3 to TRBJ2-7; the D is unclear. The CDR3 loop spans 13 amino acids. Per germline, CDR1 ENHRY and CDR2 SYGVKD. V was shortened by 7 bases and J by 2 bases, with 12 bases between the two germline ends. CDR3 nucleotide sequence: TGTGCCATCACCCATCAAGGAACCTACGAGCAGTACTTC. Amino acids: CAITHQGTYEQYF.

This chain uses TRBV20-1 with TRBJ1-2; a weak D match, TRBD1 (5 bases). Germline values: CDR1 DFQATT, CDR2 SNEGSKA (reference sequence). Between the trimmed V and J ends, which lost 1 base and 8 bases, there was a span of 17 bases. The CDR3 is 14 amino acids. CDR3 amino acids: CSARAGQAGRGYTF. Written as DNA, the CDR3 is TGCAGTGCTAGAGCCGGGCAGGCAGGGAGGGGCTACACCTTC.

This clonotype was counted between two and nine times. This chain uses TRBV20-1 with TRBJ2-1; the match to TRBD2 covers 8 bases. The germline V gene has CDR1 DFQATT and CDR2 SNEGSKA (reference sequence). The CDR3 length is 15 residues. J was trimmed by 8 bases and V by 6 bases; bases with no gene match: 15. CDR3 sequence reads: CSAGVGTRASYEQFF. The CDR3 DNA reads TGCAGTGCGGGGGTGGGGACTAGAGCTTCGTATGAGCAGTTCTTC.

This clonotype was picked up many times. The CDR3 here is CASTGLAGEHNNEQFF. The DNA of the CDR3 is TGTGCCAGCACCGGACTAGCGGGGGAGCATAACAATGAGCAGTTCTTC. This chain uses TRBV9 with TRBJ2-1; 13 positions agree with TRBD2. Trimming cost V 6 bases and J 5 bases; bases outside gene matches: 8. This CDR3 is built from 16 residues. Germline V gives CDR1 SGDLS, CDR2 YYNGEE.

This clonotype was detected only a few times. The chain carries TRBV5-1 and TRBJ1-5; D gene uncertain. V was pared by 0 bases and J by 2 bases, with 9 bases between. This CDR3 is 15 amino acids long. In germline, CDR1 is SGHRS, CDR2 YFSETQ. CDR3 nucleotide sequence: TGCGCCAGCAGCTTGGGAACAGAGGGCAATCAGCCCCAGCATTTT. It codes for CASSLGTEGNQPQHF.

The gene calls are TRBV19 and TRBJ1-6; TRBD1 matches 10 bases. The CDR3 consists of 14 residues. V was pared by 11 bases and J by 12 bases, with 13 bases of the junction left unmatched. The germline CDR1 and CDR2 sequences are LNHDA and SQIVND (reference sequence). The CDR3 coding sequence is TGTGCCGGACGCGTGGGACAGGGGACTGGACCCCTCCACTTT. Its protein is CAGRVGQGTGPLHF. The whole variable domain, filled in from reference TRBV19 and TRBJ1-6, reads DGGITQSPKYLFRKEGQNVTLSCEQNLNHDAMYWYRQDPGQGLRLIYYSQIVNDFQKGDIAEGYSVSREKKESFPLTVTSAQKNPTAFYLCAGRVGQGTGPLHFGNGTRLTVT.